These 27 T cell receptor beta chains originate from one sample sequenced in a study of blood T cell repertoires in COVID-19. Measured with immunoSEQ multiplex PCR; TCRdb has only the in-frame clones, and not every one. The table has roughly 160,000 clones, roughly 91% seen once. Source material: peripheral blood. The receptors were gathered from a man aged 50 to 59 who had recovered from COVID-19.

The chain uses TRBV27 and TRBJ2-2; TRBD1 matches at 11 bases. The V and J ends lost 5 bases and 4 bases, in that order; junction bases with no gene match: 6. The CDR3 covers 16 residues. Germline CDR1 MNHEY, CDR2 SMNVEV (reference sequence). CDR3 DNA: TGTGCCAGCAGTCGAGGACAGGGGGCCGGCACCGGGGAGCTGTTTTTT. It yields the protein CASSRGQGAGTGELFF.

The table lists this clone with a count of one. This chain links TRBV7-9 with TRBJ2-2; the match to TRBD1 covers 8 bases. Per germline, CDR1 SEHNR and CDR2 FQNEAQ (reference sequence). This CDR3 region has 14 residues. J gave up 7 bases and V 6 bases, and 7 bases lay outside the gene matches. The CDR3 DNA reads as TGTGCCAGCAGAGAGACAGGGGTTGGCGGGGAGCTGTTTTTT. Translating it yields CASRETGVGGELFF.

V is TRBV14 and J is TRBJ2-3; 8 positions agree with TRBD1. CDR1 and CDR2 from the germline V gene are SGHDN and FVKESK. Losses at the gene ends were 5 bases for V and 2 bases for J; bases not matched to a gene: 3. The CDR3 sequence is 14 residues long. CDR3 nucleotides: TGTGCCAGCAGCGAGACAGGGGCCACAGATACGCAGTATTTT. Translated, it gives CASSETGATDTQYF.

V is TRBV5-6 and J is TRBJ2-1, with 9 bases that match TRBD2. The CDR3 has 15 amino acids. Germline CDR1 reads SGHDT; CDR2 reads YYEEEE. V lost 4 bases and J lost 8; bases outside the gene matches: 10. For the CDR3, the DNA is TGTGCCAGCAGCGCCAACAGCGGGGGGAGGGATGAGCAGTTCTTC. As protein: CASSANSGGRDEQFF.

This sequence joins TRBV5-4 and TRBJ1-6; TRBD1 aligns across 9 bases. Germline V gene data show CDR1 as SGHNT and CDR2 as YYREEE (reference sequence). This CDR3 is 15 amino acids long. After removal of 4 bases from V and 12 bases from J, the junction contained 11 bases not matched to a gene. CDR3 in amino acids: CASSPGQGGLGPLHF. For the CDR3, the DNA is TGTGCCAGCAGCCCGGGACAGGGAGGATTAGGACCCCTCCACTTT.

This clone was counted between two and nine times. The chain uses TRBV20-1 and TRBJ1-5; D unresolved. This CDR3 has 12 amino acids. In germline, CDR1 is DFQATT, CDR2 SNEGSKA (reference sequence). V lost 3 bases and J lost 4, with 7 bases in between. In DNA form, the CDR3 reads TGCAGTGCTAGTCCCAGAAATCAGCCCCAGCATTTT. It translates to CSASPRNQPQHF.

This chain links TRBV9 with TRBJ2-2, with unresolved D. The CDR3 runs 16 residues. V was shortened by 0 bases and J by 4 bases, with 13 bases between the two germline ends. Germline-derived CDR1 and CDR2 are SGDLS and YYNGEE. CDR3 amino acids: CASSVGLTELTGELFF. The DNA for the CDR3 is TGTGCCAGCAGCGTAGGGCTAACAGAACTCACCGGGGAGCTGTTTTTT.

The chain is built from TRBV5-5 and TRBJ2-7; D is possibly TRBD1 (6 bases). Trimming cost V 0 bases and J 5 bases, with 15 bases left between them. Germline loops: CDR1 SGHKS, CDR2 YYEKEE (reference sequence). The CDR3 has 15 residues. The CDR3, as DNA: TGTGCCAGCAGCTTGGGTCACAGGGTCGGCGACGAGCAGTACTTC. This sequence encodes CASSLGHRVGDEQYF.

The CDR3 DNA reads TGTGCCAGCAGCCCACTAGCGGGGGACAATGAGCAGTTCTTC. Protein product: CASSPLAGDNEQFF. The chain has TRBV5-8 and TRBJ2-1, with 11 nucleotides matching TRBD2. Germline loops: CDR1 SGHTS, CDR2 YDEGEE. The trim removed 4 bases at V and 5 bases at J, leaving 2 bases unmatched. The CDR3 has 14 residues.

The chain carries TRBV11-3 and TRBJ2-7; 10 nucleotides agree with TRBD1. The CDR3 is 15 residues long. V lost 4 bases to trimming and J lost 6 bases; unmatched junction nucleotides: 9. Germline CDR1 SGHNT, CDR2 YENEEA. CDR3 sequence: CASSYDRGRSGEQYF. CDR3 DNA: TGTGCCAGCAGCTATGACAGGGGGCGTTCGGGCGAGCAGTACTTC.

This chain links TRBV5-6 with TRBJ1-2; 9 nucleotides agree with TRBD1. The CDR3 length is 13 residues. Trimming cost V 4 bases and J 6 bases; bases outside gene matches: 4. CDR1 is SGHDT and CDR2 is YYEEEE in the germline V gene. CDR3: CASSLTGGNGYTF. The CDR3 bases are TGTGCCAGCAGCCTGACAGGGGGGAATGGCTACACCTTC.

This clone appeared once. The chain is built from TRBV6-5 and TRBJ2-3; no clear D. This CDR3 is 14 amino acids long. Per germline, CDR1 MNHEY and CDR2 SVGAGI. Trimming stripped 7 bases from V and 3 bases from J, with 14 bases between. This CDR3 is CASTQIPGTDTQYF. CDR3 bases: TGTGCCAGCACCCAAATTCCCGGGACAGATACGCAGTATTTT.

This rearrangement joins TRBV29-1 to TRBJ2-3; D not certain. The V gene's germline CDR1 is SQVTM and CDR2 ANQGSEA. The CDR3 has 11 residues. Trimming left V 8 bases short and J 4 bases short, with 10 bases between. The CDR3, as DNA: TGCAGCTCCCGTCTCTCAGATACGCAGTATTTT. Translated: CSSRLSDTQYF.

V usage is TRBV24-1 and J usage is TRBJ2-1; 14 bases are shared with TRBD2. Germline CDR1 KGHDR, CDR2 SFDVKD. The CDR3 spans 17 residues. With 4 bases clipped from V and 8 bases from J, the junction kept 9 bases outside the gene matches. The DNA of the CDR3 is TGTGCCACCAGTGAGTCTGGCGGGACTAGCGGGAGTTATGAGCAGTTCTTC. It specifies CATSESGGTSGSYEQFF.

The chain employs TRBV6-2 or TRBV6-3 and TRBJ2-7; D uncertain. Looked up from germline, CDR1 is MNHEY and CDR2 is SVGEGT. The CDR3 is 12 residues long. Trimming left V 5 bases short and J 4 bases short, with 9 bases between. The CDR3 sequence is CASSLPGYEQYF. The CDR3 DNA follows: TGTGCCAGCAGTCTACCAGGTTACGAGCAGTACTTC.

The genes are TRBV9 and TRBJ2-5; 14 bases are shared with TRBD2. V shed 3 bases and J 3 bases; nucleotides not matched to a gene: 16. The CDR3 extends over 20 amino acids. Germline V gene lookup returns CDR1 SGDLS and CDR2 YYNGEE. CDR3 amino acids: CASSAGWTAGLAGVEETQYF. In nucleotides, the CDR3 is TGTGCCAGCAGCGCCGGATGGACGGCGGGACTAGCGGGAGTAGAAGAGACCCAGTACTTC.

The rearrangement joins TRBV29-1 to TRBJ2-5; a possible D gene is TRBD1 (6 bases). The CDR3 loop spans 13 amino acids. V was cut by 5 bases and J by 5 bases, with 15 bases left in between. The germline V gene has CDR1 SQVTM and CDR2 ANQGSEA. The CDR3 reads CSVPKQGGETQYF. CDR3 coding DNA: TGCAGCGTTCCAAAACAGGGTGGGGAGACCCAGTACTTC. Based on the CDR3 plus reference TRBV29-1 and TRBJ2-5, the full variable domain is SAVISQKPSRDICQRGTSLTIQCQVDSQVTMMFWYRQQPGQSLTLIATANQGSEATYESGFVIDKFPISRPNLTFSTLTVSNMSPEDSSIYLCSVPKQGGETQYFGPGTRLLVL.

The chain is built from TRBV3-1 (or the pseudogene TRBV3-2) and TRBJ2-7; TRBD1 aligns across 10 bases. V dropped 4 bases and J dropped 3; count of bases not matched to a gene: 3. This CDR3 has 14 amino acids. Germline loops: CDR1 LGHDT, CDR2 YNNKEL (reference sequence). The CDR3 coding sequence is TGTGCCAGCAGCCCCGACAGGGGGCTCTACGAGCAGTACTTC. The encoded protein is CASSPDRGLYEQYF.

The chain is built from TRBV6-1 and TRBJ2-3; perhaps TRBD1 as D (7 bases). In germline, CDR1 is MNHNS, CDR2 SASEGT. Trimming stripped 3 bases from V and 2 bases from J, with 12 bases between. This CDR3 region has 15 residues. The CDR3 nucleotides read TGTGCCAGCAGTGAGCGGGACAGATACACAGATACGCAGTATTTT. It specifies CASSERDRYTDTQYF.

The chain combines TRBV19 with TRBJ2-7; D is ambiguous. The CDR3 length is 16 residues. Germline values: CDR1 LNHDA, CDR2 SQIVND (reference sequence). Trimming left V 3 bases short and J 0 bases short, with 15 bases between. The CDR3 DNA follows: TGTGCCAGTAGTATTAGCCCCTCACGGTCCTCCTACGAGCAGTACTTC. Its protein is CASSISPSRSSYEQYF.

The gene calls are TRBV28 and TRBJ2-1; D possibly corresponds to TRBD1 (5 bases). CDR1 and CDR2 (germline): MDHEN, SYDVKM. Trimming took 6 bases from V and 4 from J, leaving 7 bases between them. This CDR3 is 12 amino acids long. This CDR3 reads CASRTAYNEQFF. CDR3 in DNA: TGTGCCAGCAGGACAGCTTACAATGAGCAGTTCTTC.

The chain joins TRBV21-1 to TRBJ1-1; the D call TRBD1 from the table was never checked on the DNA. TRBV21-1 is a pseudogene segment. CDR3 length: 16 amino acids. The CDR3 DNA reads as TGTGCCAGCAGCAAAGGACAGGGGGCGGGGTACACTGAAGCTTTCTTT. Amino acid sequence: CASSKGQGAGYTEAFF.

This clone appeared a few times. This sequence joins TRBV10-1 and TRBJ1-2; D may be TRBD1 (6 bases). V lost 6 bases and J 2 bases, leaving 13 bases between the germline ends. Germline-derived CDR1 and CDR2 are WNHNN and SYGVQD (reference sequence). This CDR3 comprises 14 residues. The DNA for the CDR3 is TGCGCCAGCAGCGCCTGGGACACCAACTATGGCTACACCTTC. Its translation is CASSAWDTNYGYTF.

V and J are TRBV25-1 and TRBJ2-5, with D possibly matching TRBD2 (6 bases). The V end was cut by 1 base, the J end by 2 bases, with 14 bases between. The germline V gene encodes CDR1 MGHDK and CDR2 SYGVNS. This CDR3 is built from 16 residues. CDR3 amino acids: CASSESIGAGQETQYF. CDR3 sequence (DNA): TGTGCCAGCAGTGAATCAATTGGGGCGGGGCAAGAGACCCAGTACTTC.

The V and J genes are TRBV24-1 and TRBJ2-2; D is unresolved. The CDR3 contains 15 residues. The germline gives CDR1 KGHDR, CDR2 SFDVKD. The V end was cut by 1 base, the J end by 3 bases, with 8 bases between. Here the CDR3 DNA reads TGTGCCACCAGTGATTTCGGCCGGGACACCGGGGAGCTGTTTTTT. Its protein product is CATSDFGRDTGELFF.

This clone was observed a handful of times. This rearrangement joins TRBV21-1 to TRBJ1-2. TRBV21-1 counts as a pseudogene. CDR3 length equals 15 residues. The CDR3 protein is CASSTRDSEARGYTF. In DNA, the CDR3 is TGTGCCAGCAGCACCCGGGACTCGGAGGCTAGGGGCTACACCTTC.

The V gene is TRBV9, the J gene TRBJ2-2, with TRBD2 matching 13 bases. The CDR3 consists of 17 residues. V shed 6 bases, J shed 2 bases, and the junction held 7 bases outside the gene matches. Per germline, CDR1 SGDLS and CDR2 YYNGEE. CDR3 residues: CASNRGLAGANTGELFF. CDR3 coding DNA: TGTGCCAGCAACCGTGGACTAGCGGGAGCCAACACCGGGGAGCTGTTTTTT. Full variable domain (remainder filled in from reference TRBV9 and TRBJ2-2): DSGVTQTPKHLITATGQRVTLRCSPRSGDLSVYWYQQSLDQGLQFLIQYYNGEERAKGNILERFSAQQFPDLHSELNLSSLELGDSALYFCASNRGLAGANTGELFFGEGSRLTVL.